This T cell receptor beta chain was retrieved from a study of T-cell reconstitution after alpha-beta-depleted transplantation in children. Overall study results and limits: Where some patients showed high TCRbeta diversity at day 60, it came from recipient T cells and thymic progenitors that had survived. At the one-year point after transplant, T-cell counts and TCRbeta diversity were found to come mostly from T cells that had been newly produced. Roughly two months post-transplant, alpha-beta T cells reportedly originated from several hundred graft clones that had expanded.

This clonotype has ten or more counts. Its target is unknown. Germline assignment: CDR1 DFQATT and CDR2 SNEGSKA (reference sequence). V shed 3 bases and J shed 5 bases, with 10 bases lying between them. The CDR3 consists of 12 residues. Unique molecular identifiers tagged the TCRbeta library. TCRdb processed the PCR reads anew with MiXCR; each CDR3 protein has one entry. In the table there are 200,000 to 250,000 distinct CDR3 sequences, approximately 8.9% of which are singletons. The source material was PBMCs, mostly from graft donor cells, sampled 180 days after TCRalphabeta/CD19-depleted stem cell transplant. This clonotype originated in a male patient between 10 and 17 years old who had a stem cell transplant for acute lymphoblastic leukemia, so the T cells may come from the graft donor. V and J are TRBV20-1 and TRBJ2-5, with D perhaps matching TRBD1 (5 bases). The DNA for the CDR3 is TGCAGTGCTAGGGGGCTTACGGAGACCCAGTACTTC. Translating gives CSARGLTETQYF.